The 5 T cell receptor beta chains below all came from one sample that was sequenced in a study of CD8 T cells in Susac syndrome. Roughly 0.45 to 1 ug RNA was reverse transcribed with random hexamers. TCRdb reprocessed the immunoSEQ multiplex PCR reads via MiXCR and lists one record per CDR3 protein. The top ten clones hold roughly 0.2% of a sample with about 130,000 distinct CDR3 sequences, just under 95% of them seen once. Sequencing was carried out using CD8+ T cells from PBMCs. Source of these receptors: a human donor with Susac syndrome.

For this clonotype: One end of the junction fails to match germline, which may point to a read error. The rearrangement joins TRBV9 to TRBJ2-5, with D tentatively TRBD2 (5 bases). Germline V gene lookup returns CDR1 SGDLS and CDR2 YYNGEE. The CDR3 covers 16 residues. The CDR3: CASSGVRTRNQETQYF. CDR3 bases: TGTGCCAGCAGCGGGGTACGCACTAGAAACCAGGAGACCCAGTACTTC.

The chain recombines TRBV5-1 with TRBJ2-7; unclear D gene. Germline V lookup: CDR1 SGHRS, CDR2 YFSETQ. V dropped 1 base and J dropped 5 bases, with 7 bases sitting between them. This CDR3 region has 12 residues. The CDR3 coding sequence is TGCGCCAGCAGCTTGACTTCTAACGAGCAGTACTTC. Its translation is CASSLTSNEQYF.

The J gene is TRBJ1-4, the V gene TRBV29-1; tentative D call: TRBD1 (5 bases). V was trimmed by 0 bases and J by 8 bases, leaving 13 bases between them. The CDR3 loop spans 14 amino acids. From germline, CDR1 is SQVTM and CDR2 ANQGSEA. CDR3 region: CSVEEAGRSEKLFF. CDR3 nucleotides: TGCAGCGTTGAAGAGGCAGGGAGGAGCGAAAAACTGTTTTTT.

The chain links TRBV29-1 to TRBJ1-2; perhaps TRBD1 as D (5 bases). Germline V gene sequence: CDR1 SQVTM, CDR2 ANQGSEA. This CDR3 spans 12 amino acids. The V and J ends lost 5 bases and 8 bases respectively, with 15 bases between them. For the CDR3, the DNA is TGCAGCGTTCAGGTTCCGCCAGGGGGCTACACCTTC. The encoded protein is CSVQVPPGGYTF.

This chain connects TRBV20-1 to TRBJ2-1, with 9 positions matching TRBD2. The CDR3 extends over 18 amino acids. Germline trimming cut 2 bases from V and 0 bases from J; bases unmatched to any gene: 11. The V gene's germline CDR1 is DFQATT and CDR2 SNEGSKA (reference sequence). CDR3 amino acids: CSARPYLTSGSSYNEQFF. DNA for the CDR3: TGCAGTGCTAGACCCTACTTGACTAGCGGAAGCTCCTACAATGAGCAGTTCTTC.